The source of this T cell receptor beta chain is a study of OX40 agonist ivuxolimab in advanced cancers. Findings and limits, study-wide: At 0.1 to 3.0 mg/kg and by week 6, clonal expansion occurred in CD4+ and CD8+ blood T cells.

With respect to this clone: Its antigen remains unknown.

Profiled with immunoSEQ multiplex PCR; TCRdb holds only in-frame clones, not every one. This sample has 25,000 to 30,000 clones, with about 93% found just once. CDR3 size: 13 residues. After removal of 7 bases from V and 4 bases from J, the junction contained 7 bases not matched to a gene. Germline CDR1 and CDR2: SQVTM and ANQGSEA. This specimen consisted of CD4+ or CD8+ T cells sorted from blood, obtained in a trial of the OX40 agonist ivuxolimab. The TCR was taken from an adult with an advanced solid tumor such as melanoma, head and neck, liver or kidney cancer. The chain has TRBV29-1 and TRBJ2-1, with 7 bases lining up with TRBD1. The CDR3 bases are TGCAGCGGACAGGGACAGTTATACAATGAGCAGTTCTTC. Its protein product is CSGQGQLYNEQFF.